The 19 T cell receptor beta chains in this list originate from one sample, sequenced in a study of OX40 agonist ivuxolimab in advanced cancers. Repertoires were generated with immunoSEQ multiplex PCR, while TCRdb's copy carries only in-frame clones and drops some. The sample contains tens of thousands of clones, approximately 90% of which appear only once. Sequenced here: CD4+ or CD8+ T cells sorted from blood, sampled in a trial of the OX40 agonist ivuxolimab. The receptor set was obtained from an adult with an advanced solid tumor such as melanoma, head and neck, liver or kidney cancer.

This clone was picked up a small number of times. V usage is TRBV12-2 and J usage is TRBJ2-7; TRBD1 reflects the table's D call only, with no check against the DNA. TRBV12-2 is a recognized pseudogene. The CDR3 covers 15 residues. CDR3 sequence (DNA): TGTGCAAGTCGCTCTTACCGGGACAGGGTCTACGAGCAGTACTTC. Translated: CASRSYRDRVYEQYF.

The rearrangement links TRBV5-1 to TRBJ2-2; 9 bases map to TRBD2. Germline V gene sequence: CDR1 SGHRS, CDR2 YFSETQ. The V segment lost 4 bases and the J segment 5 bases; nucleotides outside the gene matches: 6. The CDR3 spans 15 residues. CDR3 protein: CASSGAGGKTGELFF. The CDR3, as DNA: TGCGCCAGCAGCGGAGCGGGAGGTAAAACCGGGGAGCTGTTTTTT.

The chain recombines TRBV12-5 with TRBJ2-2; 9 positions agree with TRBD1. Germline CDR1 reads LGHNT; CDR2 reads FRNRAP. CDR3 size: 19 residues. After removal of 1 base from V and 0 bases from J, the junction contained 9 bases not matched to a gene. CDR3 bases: TGTGCTAGTGGTTTGGAGGGGACAGGGCCCCCCGCGAACACCGGGGAGCTGTTTTTT. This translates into CASGLEGTGPPANTGELFF.

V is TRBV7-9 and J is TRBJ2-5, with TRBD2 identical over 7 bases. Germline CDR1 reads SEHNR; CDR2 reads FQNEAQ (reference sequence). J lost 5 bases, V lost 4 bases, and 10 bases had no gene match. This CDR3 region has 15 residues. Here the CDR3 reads CASSSPRTREETQYF. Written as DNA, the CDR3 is TGTGCCAGCAGCTCCCCTCGGACTAGGGAGGAGACCCAGTACTTC.

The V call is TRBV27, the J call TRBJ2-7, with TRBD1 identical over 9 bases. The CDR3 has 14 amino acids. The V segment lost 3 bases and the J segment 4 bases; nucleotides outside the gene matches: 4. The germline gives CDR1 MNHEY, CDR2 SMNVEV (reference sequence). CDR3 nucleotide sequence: TGTGCCAGCAGTTTTAAGGACAGGGGTTACGAGCAGTACTTC. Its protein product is CASSFKDRGYEQYF.

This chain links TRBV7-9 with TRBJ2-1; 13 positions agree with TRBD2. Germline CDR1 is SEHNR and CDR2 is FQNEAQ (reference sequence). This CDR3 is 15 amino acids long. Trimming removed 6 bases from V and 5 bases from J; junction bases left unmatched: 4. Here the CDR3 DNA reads TGTGCCAGCAGTCTCGGACTAGCGGGAGACAATGAGCAGTTCTTC. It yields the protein CASSLGLAGDNEQFF.

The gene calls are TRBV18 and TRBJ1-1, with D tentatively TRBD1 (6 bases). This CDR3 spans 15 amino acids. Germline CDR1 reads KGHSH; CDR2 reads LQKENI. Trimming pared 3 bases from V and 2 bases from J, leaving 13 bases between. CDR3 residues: CASSPVTGTNTEAFF. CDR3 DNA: TGTGCCAGCTCACCGGTCACAGGGACCAACACTGAAGCTTTCTTT.

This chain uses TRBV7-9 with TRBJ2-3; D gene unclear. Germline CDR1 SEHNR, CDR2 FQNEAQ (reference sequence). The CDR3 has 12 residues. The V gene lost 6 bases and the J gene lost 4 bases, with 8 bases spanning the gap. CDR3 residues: CASSSTPDTQYF. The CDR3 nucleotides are TGTGCCAGCAGTTCAACCCCAGATACGCAGTATTTT. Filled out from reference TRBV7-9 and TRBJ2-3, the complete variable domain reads DTGVSQNPRHKITKRGQNVTFRCDPISEHNRLYWYRQTLGQGPEFLTYFQNEAQLEKSRLLSDRFSAERPKGSFSTLEIQRTEQGDSAMYLCASSSTPDTQYFGPGTRLTVL.

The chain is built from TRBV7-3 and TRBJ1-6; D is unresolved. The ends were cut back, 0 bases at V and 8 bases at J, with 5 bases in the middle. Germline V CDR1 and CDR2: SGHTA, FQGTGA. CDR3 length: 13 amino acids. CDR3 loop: CASSLTGYSPLHF. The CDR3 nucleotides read TGTGCCAGCAGCTTAACCGGGTATTCACCCCTCCACTTT.

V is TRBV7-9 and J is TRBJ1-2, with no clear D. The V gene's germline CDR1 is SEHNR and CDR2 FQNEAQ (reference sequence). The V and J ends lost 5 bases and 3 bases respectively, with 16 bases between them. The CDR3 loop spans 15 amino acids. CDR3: CASSAPGPLHYGYTF. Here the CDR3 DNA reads TGTGCCAGCAGCGCACCCGGGCCCCTTCACTATGGCTACACCTTC.

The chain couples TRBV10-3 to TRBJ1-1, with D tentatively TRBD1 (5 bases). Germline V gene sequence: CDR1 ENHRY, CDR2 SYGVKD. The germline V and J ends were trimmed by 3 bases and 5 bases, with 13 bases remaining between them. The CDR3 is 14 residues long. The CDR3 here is CAISEEEGWTEAFF. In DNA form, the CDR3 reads TGTGCCATCAGTGAAGAGGAGGGGTGGACTGAAGCTTTCTTT.

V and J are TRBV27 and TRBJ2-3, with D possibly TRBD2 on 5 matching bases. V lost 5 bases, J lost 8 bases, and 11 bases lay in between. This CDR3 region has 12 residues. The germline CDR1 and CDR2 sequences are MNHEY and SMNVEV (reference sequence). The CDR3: CASSQDGGTQYF. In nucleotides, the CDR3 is TGTGCCAGCAGTCAGGACGGAGGTACGCAGTATTTT.

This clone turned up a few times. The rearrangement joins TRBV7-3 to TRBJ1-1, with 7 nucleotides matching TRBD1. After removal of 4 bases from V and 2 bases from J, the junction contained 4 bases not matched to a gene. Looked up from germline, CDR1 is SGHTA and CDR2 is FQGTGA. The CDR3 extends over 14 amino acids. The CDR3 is CASSSTGANTEAFF. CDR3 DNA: TGTGCCAGCAGCTCAACAGGGGCTAACACTGAAGCTTTCTTT.

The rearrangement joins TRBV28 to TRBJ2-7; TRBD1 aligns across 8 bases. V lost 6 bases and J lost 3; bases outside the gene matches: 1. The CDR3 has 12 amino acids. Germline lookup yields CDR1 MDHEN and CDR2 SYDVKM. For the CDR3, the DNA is TGTGCCAGCAGACAGGGGGTCTACGAGCAGTACTTC. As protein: CASRQGVYEQYF. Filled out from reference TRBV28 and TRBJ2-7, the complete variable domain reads DVKVTQSSRYLVKRTGEKVFLECVQDMDHENMFWYRQDPGLGLRLIYFSYDVKMKEKGDIPEGYSVSREKKERFSLILESASTNQTSMYLCASRQGVYEQYFGPGTRLTVT.

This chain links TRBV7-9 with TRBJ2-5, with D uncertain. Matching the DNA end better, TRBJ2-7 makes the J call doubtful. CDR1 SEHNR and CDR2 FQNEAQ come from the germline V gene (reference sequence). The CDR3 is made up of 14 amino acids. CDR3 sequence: CASSSEKLSYEQYF. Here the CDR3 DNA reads TGTGCCAGCAGCTCCGAGAAACTCTCCTACGAGCAGTACTTC.

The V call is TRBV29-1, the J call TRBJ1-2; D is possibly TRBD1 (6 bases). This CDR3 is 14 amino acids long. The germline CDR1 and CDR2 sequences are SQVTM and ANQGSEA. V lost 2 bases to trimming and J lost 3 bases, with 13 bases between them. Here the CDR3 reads CSVESAGADYGYTF. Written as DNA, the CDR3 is TGCAGCGTTGAATCTGCAGGGGCGGACTATGGCTACACCTTC.

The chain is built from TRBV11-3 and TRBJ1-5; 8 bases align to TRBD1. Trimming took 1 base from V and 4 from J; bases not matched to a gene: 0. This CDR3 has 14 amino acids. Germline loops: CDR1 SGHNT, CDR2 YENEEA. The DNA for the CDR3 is TGTGCCAGCAGCTTAGGGACAGGGAATCAGCCCCAGCATTTT. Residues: CASSLGTGNQPQHF. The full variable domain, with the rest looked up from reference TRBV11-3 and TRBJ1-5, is EAGVVQSPRYKIIEKKQPVAFWCNPISGHNTLYWYLQNLGQGPELLIRYENEEAVDDSQLPKDRFSAERLKGVDSTLKIQPAELGDSAVYLCASSLGTGNQPQHFGDGTRLSIL.

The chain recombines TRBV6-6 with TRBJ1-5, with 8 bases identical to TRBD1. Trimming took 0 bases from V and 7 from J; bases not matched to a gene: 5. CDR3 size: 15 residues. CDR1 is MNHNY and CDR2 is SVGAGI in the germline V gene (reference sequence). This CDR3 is CASSYSSGGDQPQHF. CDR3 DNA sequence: TGTGCCAGCAGTTACTCCTCAGGGGGCGACCAGCCCCAGCATTTT.

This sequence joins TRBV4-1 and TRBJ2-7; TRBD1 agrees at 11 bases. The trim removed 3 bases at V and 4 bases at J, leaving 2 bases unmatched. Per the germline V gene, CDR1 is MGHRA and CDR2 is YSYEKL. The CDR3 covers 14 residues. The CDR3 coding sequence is TGCGCCAGCAGCCATGGACAGGGGGCTTACGAGCAGTACTTC. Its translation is CASSHGQGAYEQYF.